A single TCR beta chain is shown here with its context. Germline CDR1 SNHLY, CDR2 FYNNEI. The V end lost 1 base, the J end lost 4 bases, and 7 bases lay between the germline ends. The CDR3 has 13 amino acids. This entry belongs to a study of beta chain features in type 1 diabetes. The investigators reverse transcribed all of the isolated RNA, so they sequenced expressed TCRB transcripts. Produced via immunoSEQ multiplex PCR; TCRdb's table is partial and in-frame only. The sample has 65,000 to 100,000 clones; 30% to 35% are singletons. Sequences were obtained from stem cell memory CD4+ T cells from blood. The receptor was isolated from a woman younger than 30 in good health. The chain combines TRBV2 with TRBJ1-2; D is unresolved. The CDR3 region is CASSEGGFYGYTF. CDR3 bases: TGTGCCAGCAGTGAAGGAGGGTTCTATGGCTACACCTTC.